This T cell receptor beta chain was observed in a study of T cell repertoires in cytomegalovirus infection. Background on the study: HLA-B-restricted CMV epitopes that are well studied, plus recently identified HLA-C-restricted ones, were used by the study. Indications of both CMV infection and matching HLA type were provided by public TCR beta signatures. Study results and limitations: Identification of carriers of CMV plus the relevant HLA was achieved through cumulative public TCR beta family frequency. What dominated the ex vivo response were HLA-C-restricted CMV-specific TCR beta clonotypes.

Trimming removed 3 bases at V and 6 bases at J, with 15 bases between. The CDR3 runs to 14 residues. Germline values: CDR1 MGHDK, CDR2 SYGVNS. About this clonotype: Its specificity is not known.

In TCRdb, the reads were re-called with MiXCR into one record per CDR3 protein. The sample lists hundreds of thousands of distinct CDR3 sequences, approximately 42% occurring once. Sample: cultured PBMCs, taken from culture after CMV antigen stimulation. The genes are TRBV25-1 and TRBJ2-7; TRBD1 might be the D (5 bases). This receptor was identified in a human donor in good health (CMV status not recorded). Some clones in this sample may be carry-over from other donors' samples. The CDR3 DNA follows: TGTGCCAGCAGTGAGCAGGGTCCTACGGGCGAGCAGTACTTC. This sequence encodes CASSEQGPTGEQYF.